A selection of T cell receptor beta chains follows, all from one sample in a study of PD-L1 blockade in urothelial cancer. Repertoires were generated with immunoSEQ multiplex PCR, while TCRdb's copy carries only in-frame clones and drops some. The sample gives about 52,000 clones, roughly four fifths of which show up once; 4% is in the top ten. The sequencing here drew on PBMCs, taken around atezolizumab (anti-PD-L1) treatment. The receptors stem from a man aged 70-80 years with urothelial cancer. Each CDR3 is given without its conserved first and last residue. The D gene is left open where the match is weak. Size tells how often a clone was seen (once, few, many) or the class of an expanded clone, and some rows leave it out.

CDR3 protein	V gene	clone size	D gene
ASSRAGGMDTEAF	TRBV7-9	once	TRBD1
ASSQDPSRGGNTIY	TRBV4-3	NA	TRBD1
AWGPQGAREKLF	TRBV30	NA	TRBD1
ASSQDFRGTRDTQY	TRBV4-1	NA	NA
ATSRDRGTGYT	TRBV15	few	TRBD1
ASSFRVGTEAF	TRBV27	NA	NA
ASSLAGPYNEQF	TRBV28	NA	NA
ASSSKAGLNTGELF	TRBV7-2	once	NA
ASSLSPGNYGYT	TRBV5-1	NA	NA
ASSPGGVTDTQY	TRBV5-1	NA	TRBD2
ASRQTWVNTEAF	TRBV4-2	medium-sized	NA
ASSPQPRGAGELF	TRBV19	NA	NA
ASSTGSGRELF	TRBV6-6	NA	NA
ASSLWVLAGVETQY	TRBV28	few	TRBD2
ASSLVGTGGGEQF	TRBV11-2	NA	TRBD1
ASSQSTVISGANVLT	TRBV23-1	medium-sized	NA
ASSPDSNTEAF	TRBV5-5	NA	NA
ASSLTSGRDNEQF	TRBV5-1	few	TRBD2
ASSITGTGAISYEQY	TRBV7-2	NA	TRBD1
ASSKAGVTYEQY	TRBV18	NA	TRBD2
ASSRTGSSYEQY	TRBV7-6	few	TRBD1
ASSLSGVGTDTQY	TRBV5-5	NA	NA
ASSPDRVHEQY	TRBV7-6	NA	TRBD1
ASKPRGGGDNQPQH	TRBV19	few	NA
ASSRGQKISGANVLT	TRBV27	NA	NA
ASSPDRGREQY	TRBV18	few	TRBD1